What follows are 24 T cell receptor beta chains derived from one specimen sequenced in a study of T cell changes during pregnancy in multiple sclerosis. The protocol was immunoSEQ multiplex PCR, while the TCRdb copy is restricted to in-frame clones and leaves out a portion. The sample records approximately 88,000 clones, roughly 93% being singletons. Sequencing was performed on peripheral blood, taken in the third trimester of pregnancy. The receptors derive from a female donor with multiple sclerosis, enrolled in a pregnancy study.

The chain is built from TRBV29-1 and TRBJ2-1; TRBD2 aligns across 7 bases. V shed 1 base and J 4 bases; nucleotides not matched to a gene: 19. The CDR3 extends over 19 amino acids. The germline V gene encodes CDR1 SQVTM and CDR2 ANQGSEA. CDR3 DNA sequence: TGCAGCGTTGAAGGCCCAAATCGGGAGGAGGGCCGGTTATACAATGAGCAGTTCTTC. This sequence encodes CSVEGPNREEGRLYNEQFF.

The CDR3 protein is CAIQDTTGGISNQPQHF. DNA of the CDR3: TGTGCCATCCAAGATACGACAGGGGGAATTAGCAATCAGCCCCAGCATTTT. The chain couples TRBV10-3 to TRBJ1-5; TRBD1 matches at 9 bases. CDR3 length equals 17 residues. Germline V gives CDR1 ENHRY, CDR2 SYGVKD. After removal of 8 bases from V and 0 bases from J, the junction contained 11 bases not matched to a gene.

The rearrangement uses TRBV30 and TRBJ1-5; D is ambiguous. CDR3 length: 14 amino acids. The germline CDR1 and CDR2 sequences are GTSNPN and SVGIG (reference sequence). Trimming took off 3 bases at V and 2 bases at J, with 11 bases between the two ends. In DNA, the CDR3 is TGTGCCTGGAGCCGCCCCGGGGGCAATCAGCCCCAGCATTTT. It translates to CAWSRPGGNQPQHF.

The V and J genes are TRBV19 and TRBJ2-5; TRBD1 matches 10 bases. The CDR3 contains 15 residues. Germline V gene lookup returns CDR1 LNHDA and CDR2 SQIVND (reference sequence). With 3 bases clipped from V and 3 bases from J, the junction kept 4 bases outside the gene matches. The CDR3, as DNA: TGTGCCAGTAGTATCCTCGGGACAGGGGAAGAGACCCAGTACTTC. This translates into CASSILGTGEETQYF. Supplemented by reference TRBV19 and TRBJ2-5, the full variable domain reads DGGITQSPKYLFRKEGQNVTLSCEQNLNHDAMYWYRQDPGQGLRLIYYSQIVNDFQKGDIAEGYSVSREKKESFPLTVTSAQKNPTAFYLCASSILGTGEETQYFGPGTRLLVL.

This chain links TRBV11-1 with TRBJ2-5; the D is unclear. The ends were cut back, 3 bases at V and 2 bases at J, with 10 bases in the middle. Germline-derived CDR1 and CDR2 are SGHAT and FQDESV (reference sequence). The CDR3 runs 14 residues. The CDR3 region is CASSFFRNQETQYF. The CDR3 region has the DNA TGTGCCAGCAGCTTCTTCAGGAATCAAGAGACCCAGTACTTC.

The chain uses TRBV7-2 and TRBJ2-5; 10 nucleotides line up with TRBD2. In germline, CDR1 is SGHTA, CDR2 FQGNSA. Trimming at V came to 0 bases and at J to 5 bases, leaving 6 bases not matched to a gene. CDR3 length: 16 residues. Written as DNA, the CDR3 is TGTGCCAGCAGCTTAGCGCTGGCTAGCGGGAGTGAGACCCAGTACTTC. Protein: CASSLALASGSETQYF.

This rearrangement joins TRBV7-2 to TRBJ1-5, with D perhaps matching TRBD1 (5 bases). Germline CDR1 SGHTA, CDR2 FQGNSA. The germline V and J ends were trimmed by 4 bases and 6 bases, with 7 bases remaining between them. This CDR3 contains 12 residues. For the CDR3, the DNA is TGTGCCAGCAGCTCGGGGGGTCAGCCCCAGCATTTT. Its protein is CASSSGGQPQHF. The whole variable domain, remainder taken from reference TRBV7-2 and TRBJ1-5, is GAGVSQSPSNKVTEKGKDVELRCDPISGHTALYWYRQSLGQGLEFLIYFQGNSAPDKSGLPSDRFSAERTGGSVSTLTIQRTQQEDSAVYLCASSSGGQPQHFGDGTRLSIL.

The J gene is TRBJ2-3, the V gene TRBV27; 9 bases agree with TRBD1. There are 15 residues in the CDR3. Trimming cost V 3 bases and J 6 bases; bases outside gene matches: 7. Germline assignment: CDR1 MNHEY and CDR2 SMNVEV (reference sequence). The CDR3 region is CASSFFGQGSDTQYF. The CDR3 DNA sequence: TGTGCCAGCAGTTTCTTCGGACAGGGGTCGGATACGCAGTATTTT.

The CDR3 is CASGLVQGAYNEQFF. The CDR3, as DNA: TGTGCTAGTGGTTTGGTCCAGGGGGCATACAATGAGCAGTTCTTC. This chain uses TRBV12-5 with TRBJ2-1; TRBD1 matches 8 bases. The CDR3 totals 15 residues. Germline CDR1 and CDR2: LGHNT and FRNRAP. Trimming at V came to 0 bases and at J to 4 bases, leaving 2 bases not matched to a gene. The variable domain in full, with the rest retrieved from reference TRBV12-5 and TRBJ2-1, is DARVTQTPRHKVTEMGQEVTMRCQPILGHNTVFWYRQTMMQGLELLAYFRNRAPLDDSGMPKDRFSAEMPDATLATLKIQPSEPRDSAVYFCASGLVQGAYNEQFFGPGTRLTVL.

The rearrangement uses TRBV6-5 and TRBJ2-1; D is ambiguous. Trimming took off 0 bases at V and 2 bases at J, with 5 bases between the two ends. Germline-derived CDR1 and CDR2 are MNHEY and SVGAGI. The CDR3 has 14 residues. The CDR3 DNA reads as TGTGCCAGCAGTTACTCGAACACCTACAATGAGCAGTTCTTC. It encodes CASSYSNTYNEQFF.

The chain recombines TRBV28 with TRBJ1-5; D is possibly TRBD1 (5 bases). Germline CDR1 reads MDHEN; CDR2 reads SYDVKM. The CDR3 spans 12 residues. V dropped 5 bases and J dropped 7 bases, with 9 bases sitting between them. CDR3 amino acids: CASSVGLQPQHF. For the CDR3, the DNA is TGTGCCAGCAGTGTGGGACTCCAGCCCCAGCATTTT.

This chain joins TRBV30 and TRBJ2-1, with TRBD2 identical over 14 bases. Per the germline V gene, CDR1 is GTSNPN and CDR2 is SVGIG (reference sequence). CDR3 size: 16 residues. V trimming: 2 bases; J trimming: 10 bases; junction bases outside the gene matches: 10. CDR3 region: CAWSPLGLAGVGEQFF. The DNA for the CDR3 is TGTGCCTGGAGTCCTCTGGGACTAGCGGGAGTCGGCGAGCAGTTCTTC.

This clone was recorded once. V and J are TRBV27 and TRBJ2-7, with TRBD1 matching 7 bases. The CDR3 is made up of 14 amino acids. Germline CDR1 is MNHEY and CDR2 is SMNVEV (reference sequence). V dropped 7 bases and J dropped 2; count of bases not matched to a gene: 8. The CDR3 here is CASKDRVTPYEQYF. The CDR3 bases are TGTGCCAGCAAAGACAGGGTTACGCCCTACGAGCAGTACTTC.

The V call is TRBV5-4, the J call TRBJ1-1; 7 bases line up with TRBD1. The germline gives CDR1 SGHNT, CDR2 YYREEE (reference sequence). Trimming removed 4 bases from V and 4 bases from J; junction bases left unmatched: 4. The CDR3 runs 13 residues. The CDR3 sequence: CASSRQGGTEAFF. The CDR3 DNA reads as TGTGCCAGCAGCCGACAGGGTGGCACTGAAGCTTTCTTT.

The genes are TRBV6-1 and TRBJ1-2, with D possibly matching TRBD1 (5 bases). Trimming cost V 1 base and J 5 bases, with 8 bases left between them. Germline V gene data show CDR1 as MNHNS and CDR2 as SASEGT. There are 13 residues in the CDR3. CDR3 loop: CASSEGGGYGYTF. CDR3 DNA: TGTGCCAGCAGTGAAGGCGGGGGTTATGGCTACACCTTC.

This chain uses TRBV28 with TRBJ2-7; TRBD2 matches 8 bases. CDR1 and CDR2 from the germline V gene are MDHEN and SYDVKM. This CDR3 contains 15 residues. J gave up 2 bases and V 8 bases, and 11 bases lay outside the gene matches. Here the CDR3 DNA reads TGTGCCAGCGGAACAAGCGGGAGACCGCCCTACGAGCAGTACTTC. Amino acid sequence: CASGTSGRPPYEQYF.

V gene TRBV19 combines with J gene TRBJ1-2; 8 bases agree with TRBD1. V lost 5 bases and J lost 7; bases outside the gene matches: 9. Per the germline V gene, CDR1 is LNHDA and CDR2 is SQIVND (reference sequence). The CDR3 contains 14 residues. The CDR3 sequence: CASSESGGVGGYTF. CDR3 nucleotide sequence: TGTGCCAGTAGTGAGTCAGGGGGCGTTGGTGGCTACACCTTC.

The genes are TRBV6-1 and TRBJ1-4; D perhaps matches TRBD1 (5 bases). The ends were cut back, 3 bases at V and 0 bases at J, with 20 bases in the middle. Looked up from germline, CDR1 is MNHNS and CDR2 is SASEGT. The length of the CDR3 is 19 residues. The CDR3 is CASSDFSLGGVATNEKLFF. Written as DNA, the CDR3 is TGTGCCAGCAGTGACTTTTCTCTGGGGGGAGTTGCAACTAATGAAAAACTGTTTTTT.

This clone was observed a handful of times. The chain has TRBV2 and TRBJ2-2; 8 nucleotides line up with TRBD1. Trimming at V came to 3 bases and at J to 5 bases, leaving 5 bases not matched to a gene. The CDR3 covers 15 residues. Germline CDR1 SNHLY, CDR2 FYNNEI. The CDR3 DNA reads TGTGCCAGCAGTGAGGTCAGGGGGCATACCGGGGAGCTGTTTTTT. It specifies CASSEVRGHTGELFF.

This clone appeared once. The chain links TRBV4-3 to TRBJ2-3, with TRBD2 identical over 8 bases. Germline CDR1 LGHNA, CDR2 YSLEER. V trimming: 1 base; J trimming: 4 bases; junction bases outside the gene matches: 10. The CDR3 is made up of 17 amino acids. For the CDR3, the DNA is TGCGCCAGCAGCCAAGGTGCGGCGAGCGGGAGCGCAGATACGCAGTATTTT. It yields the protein CASSQGAASGSADTQYF.

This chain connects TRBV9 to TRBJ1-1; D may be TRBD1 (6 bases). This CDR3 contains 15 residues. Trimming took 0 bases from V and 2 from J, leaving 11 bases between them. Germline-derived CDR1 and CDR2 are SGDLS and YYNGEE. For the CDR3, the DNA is TGTGCCAGCAGCGTAGGGGACACCACCAACACTGAAGCTTTCTTT. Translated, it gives CASSVGDTTNTEAFF.

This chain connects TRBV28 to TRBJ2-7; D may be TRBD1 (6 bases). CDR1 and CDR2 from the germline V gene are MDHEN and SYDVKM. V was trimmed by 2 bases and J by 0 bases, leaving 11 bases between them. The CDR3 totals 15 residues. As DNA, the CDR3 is TGTGCCAGCAGTTTAAGGGGGTCGCACTCCTACGAGCAGTACTTC. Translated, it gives CASSLRGSHSYEQYF.

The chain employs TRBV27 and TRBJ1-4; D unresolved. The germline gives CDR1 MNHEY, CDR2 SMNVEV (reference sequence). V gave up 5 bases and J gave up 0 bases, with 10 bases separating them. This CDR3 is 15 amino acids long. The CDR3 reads CASSTTRATNEKLFF. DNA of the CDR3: TGTGCCAGCAGTACGACTCGGGCAACTAATGAAAAACTGTTTTTT.

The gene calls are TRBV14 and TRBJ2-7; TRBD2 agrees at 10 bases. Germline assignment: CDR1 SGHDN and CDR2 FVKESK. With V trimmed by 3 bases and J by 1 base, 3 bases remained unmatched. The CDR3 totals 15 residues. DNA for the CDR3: TGTGCCAGCAGCCAGGTAGCGGGAGGTTCCTACGAGCAGTACTTC. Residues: CASSQVAGGSYEQYF.